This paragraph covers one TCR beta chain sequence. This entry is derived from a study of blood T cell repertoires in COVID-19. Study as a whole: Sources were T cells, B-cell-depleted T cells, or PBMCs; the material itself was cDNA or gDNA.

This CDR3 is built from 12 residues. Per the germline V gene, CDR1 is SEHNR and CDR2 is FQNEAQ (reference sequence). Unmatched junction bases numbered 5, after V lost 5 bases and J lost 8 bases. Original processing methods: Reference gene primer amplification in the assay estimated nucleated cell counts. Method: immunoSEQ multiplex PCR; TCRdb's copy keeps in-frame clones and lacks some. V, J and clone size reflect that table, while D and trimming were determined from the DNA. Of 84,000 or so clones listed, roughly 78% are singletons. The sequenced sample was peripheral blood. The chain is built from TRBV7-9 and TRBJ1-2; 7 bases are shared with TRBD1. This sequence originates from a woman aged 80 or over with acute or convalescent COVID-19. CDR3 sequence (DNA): TGTGCCAGCAGCCTAGACAGGGCAGGCTACACCTTC. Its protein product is CASSLDRAGYTF. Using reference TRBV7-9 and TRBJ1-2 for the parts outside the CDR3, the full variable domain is DTGVSQNPRHKITKRGQNVTFRCDPISEHNRLYWYRQTLGQGPEFLTYFQNEAQLEKSRLLSDRFSAERPKGSFSTLEIQRTEQGDSAMYLCASSLDRAGYTFGSGTRLTVV.